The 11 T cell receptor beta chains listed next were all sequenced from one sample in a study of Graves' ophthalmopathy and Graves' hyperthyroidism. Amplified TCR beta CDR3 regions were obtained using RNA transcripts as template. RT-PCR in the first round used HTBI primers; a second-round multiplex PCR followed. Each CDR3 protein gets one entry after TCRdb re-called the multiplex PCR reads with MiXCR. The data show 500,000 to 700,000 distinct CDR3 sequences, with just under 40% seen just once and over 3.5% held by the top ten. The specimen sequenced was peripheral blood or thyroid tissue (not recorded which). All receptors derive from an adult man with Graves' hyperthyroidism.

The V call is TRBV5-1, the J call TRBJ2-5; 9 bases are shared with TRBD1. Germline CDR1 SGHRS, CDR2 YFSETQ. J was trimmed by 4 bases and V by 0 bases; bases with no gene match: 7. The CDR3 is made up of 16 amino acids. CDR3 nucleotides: TGCGCCAGCAGCTTGGACGGGACAGGGTGGAGAGAGACCCAGTACTTC. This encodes CASSLDGTGWRETQYF.

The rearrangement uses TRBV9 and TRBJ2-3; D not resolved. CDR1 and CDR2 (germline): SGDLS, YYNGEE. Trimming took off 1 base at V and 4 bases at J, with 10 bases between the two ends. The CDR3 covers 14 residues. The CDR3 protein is CASSVSFPADTQYF. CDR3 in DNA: TGTGCCAGCAGCGTATCTTTCCCCGCAGATACGCAGTATTTT.

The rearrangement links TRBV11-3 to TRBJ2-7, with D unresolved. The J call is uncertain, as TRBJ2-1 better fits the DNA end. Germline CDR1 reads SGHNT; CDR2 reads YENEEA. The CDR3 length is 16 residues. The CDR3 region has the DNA TGTGCCAGCAGCTCTGGGTCCCTCGAGACTGAAGGTGAGCAGTTCTTC. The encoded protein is CASSSGSLETEGEQFF.

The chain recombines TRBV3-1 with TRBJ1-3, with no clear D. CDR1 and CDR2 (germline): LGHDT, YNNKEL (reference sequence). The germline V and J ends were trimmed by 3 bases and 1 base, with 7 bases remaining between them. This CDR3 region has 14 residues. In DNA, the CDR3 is TGTGCCAGCAGCCAGGGTACTTCTGGAAACACCATATATTTT. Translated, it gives CASSQGTSGNTIYF.

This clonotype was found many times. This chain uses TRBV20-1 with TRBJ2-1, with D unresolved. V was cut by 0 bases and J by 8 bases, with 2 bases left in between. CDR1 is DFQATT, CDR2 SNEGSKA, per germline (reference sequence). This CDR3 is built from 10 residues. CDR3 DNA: TGCAGTGCTAGAGACGATGAGCAGTTCTTC. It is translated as CSARDDEQFF.

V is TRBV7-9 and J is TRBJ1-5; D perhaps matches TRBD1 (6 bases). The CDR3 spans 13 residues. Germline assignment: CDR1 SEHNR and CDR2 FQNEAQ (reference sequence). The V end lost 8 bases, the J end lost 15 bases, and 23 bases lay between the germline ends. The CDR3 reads CASAGWTEMQPHF. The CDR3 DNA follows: TGTGCCAGCGCCGGTTGGACAGAAATGCAACCGCATTTT.

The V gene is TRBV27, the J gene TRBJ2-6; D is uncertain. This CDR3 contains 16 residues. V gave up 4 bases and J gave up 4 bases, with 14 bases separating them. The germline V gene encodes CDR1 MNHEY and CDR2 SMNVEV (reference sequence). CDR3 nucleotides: TGTGCCAGCAGTTCGATTGGGGTTTCCGGGGCCAACGTCCTGACTTTC. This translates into CASSSIGVSGANVLTF. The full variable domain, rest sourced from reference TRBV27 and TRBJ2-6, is EAQVTQNPRYLITVTGKKLTVTCSQNMNHEYMSWYRQDPGLGLRQIYYSMNVEVTDKGDVPEGYKVSRKEKRNFPLILESPSPNQTSLYFCASSSIGVSGANVLTFGAGSRLTVL.

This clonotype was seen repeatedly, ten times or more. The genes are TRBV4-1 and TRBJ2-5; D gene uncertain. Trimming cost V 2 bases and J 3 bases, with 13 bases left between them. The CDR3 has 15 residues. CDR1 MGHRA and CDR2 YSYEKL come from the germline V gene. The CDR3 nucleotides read TGCGCCAGCAGCCAACGAGCTACCCTCAAAGAGACCCAGTACTTC. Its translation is CASSQRATLKETQYF.

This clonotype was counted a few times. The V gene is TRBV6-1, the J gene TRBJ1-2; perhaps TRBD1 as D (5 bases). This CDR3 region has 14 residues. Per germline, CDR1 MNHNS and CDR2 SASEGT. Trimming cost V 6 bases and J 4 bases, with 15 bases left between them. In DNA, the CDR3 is TGTGCCAGCAGGTTCCTCGGGACTTCCTATGGCTACACCTTC. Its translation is CASRFLGTSYGYTF.

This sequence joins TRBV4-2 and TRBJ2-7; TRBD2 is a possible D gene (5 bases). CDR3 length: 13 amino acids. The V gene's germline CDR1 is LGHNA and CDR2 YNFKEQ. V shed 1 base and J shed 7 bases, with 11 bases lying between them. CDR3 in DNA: TGTGCCAGCAGCCAAGGGCTAGGGAGTGAGCAGTACTTC. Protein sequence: CASSQGLGSEQYF.

CDR3 loop: CATSRETSGSFEQYF. CDR3 DNA sequence: TGTGCCACCAGCAGAGAGACTAGCGGGAGTTTCGAGCAGTACTTC. The V call is TRBV15, the J call TRBJ2-7; 12 nucleotides match TRBD2. Trimming removed 0 bases from V and 6 bases from J; junction bases left unmatched: 3. Per germline, CDR1 LNHNV and CDR2 YYDKDF (reference sequence). The CDR3 runs to 15 residues.